Here is one TCR beta chain with its context. Patients of the Seattle cohort, enrolled during active infection, were followed longitudinally. V lost 4 bases to trimming and J lost 5 bases, with 8 bases between them. The length of the CDR3 is 13 residues. The data derive from a study of blood T cell repertoires in COVID-19. Study-level information: Spain, Italy and the United States supplied samples that represented acute and convalescent COVID-19. Nucleic acid was either cDNA or gDNA, and it came from T cells, B-cell-depleted T cells, or PBMCs.

Original processing notes: Reference gene primer amplification in the assay estimated nucleated cell counts. Assay: immunoSEQ multiplex PCR; the TCRdb copy retains only in-frame clones and omits some. Clonal size and the V and J genes are those of that table, whereas D and trimming came from the DNA. This table has about 360,000 clones, 75% to 90% appearing once. The TCR was taken from a woman aged 55-70 years with COVID-19, enrolled during active disease. This chain joins TRBV23-1 and TRBJ1-4; D call uncertain. TRBV23-1 is an open reading frame whose function is uncertain. Input material: peripheral blood. The CDR3 protein is CASSLPGNEKLFF. CDR3 in DNA: TGCGCCAGCAGTCTACCAGGCAATGAAAAACTGTTTTTT.